This is a list of T cell receptor beta chains from one sample in a study of T cells after posttransplantation cyclophosphamide. This table comes from immunoSEQ multiplex PCR, and its TCRdb copy is limited to in-frame clones, with some not included. The sample holds tens of thousands of clones, and no clone turns up only once. Material for sequencing was PBMCs. The receptors here all came from a woman between 25 and 40 years old in good health and a related stem cell transplant donor. CDR3s include the opening cysteine and the closing phenylalanine or tryptophan. Fields, in order: clone size, J gene, V gene, D gene, CDR3 DNA, CDR3 protein. D genes are given only for firm matches. Rows may omit the clone size; those that give it use once, few, many or a size class.

clone_size: many
j_call: TRBJ2-7
v_call: TRBV9
d_call: TRBD2
cdr3_nt: TGTGCCAGCAGCCCGCGACTGTCGGGGGGGTCCTACGAGCAGTACTTC
cdr3_aa: CASSPRLSGGSYEQYF

clone_size: NA
j_call: TRBJ1-2
v_call: TRBV5-1
d_call: NA
cdr3_nt: TGCGCCAGCAGCTTAAGGGCGAACTATGGCTACACCTTC
cdr3_aa: CASSLRANYGYTF

clone_size: few
j_call: TRBJ2-2
v_call: TRBV7-6
d_call: NA
cdr3_nt: TGTGCCAGCAGCTTAGGAGCTACCGGGGAGCTGTTTTTT
cdr3_aa: CASSLGATGELFF

clone_size: few
j_call: TRBJ1-2
v_call: TRBV27
d_call: TRBD1
cdr3_nt: TGTGCCAGCAGTTTAGACAGGGGAGGCTATGGCTACACCTTC
cdr3_aa: CASSLDRGGYGYTF

clone_size: many
j_call: TRBJ2-1
v_call: TRBV7-8
d_call: NA
cdr3_nt: TGTGCCAGCAGCACCGACACCTACAATGAGCAGTTCTTC
cdr3_aa: CASSTDTYNEQFF

clone_size: few
j_call: TRBJ2-5
v_call: TRBV6-5
d_call: TRBD2
cdr3_nt: TGTGCCAGCAGTGCGACTAGCGGGGGGGCCCAGTACTTC
cdr3_aa: CASSATSGGAQYF

clone_size: many
j_call: TRBJ2-5
v_call: TRBV5-6
d_call: TRBD2
cdr3_nt: TGTGCCAGCAGCAGTGTTCGTAGCGGGGGGTACCAAGAGACCCAGTACTTC
cdr3_aa: CASSSVRSGGYQETQYF

clone_size: many
j_call: TRBJ2-2
v_call: TRBV11-2
d_call: NA
cdr3_nt: TGTGCCAGCAGCTTAGTGAGTCTAGCCTTCAGCACCGGGGAGCTGTTTTTT
cdr3_aa: CASSLVSLAFSTGELFF

clone_size: NA
j_call: TRBJ2-4
v_call: TRBV6-6
d_call: TRBD2
cdr3_nt: TGTGCCAGCAGACCAGCGGGGCTAGCCAAAAACATTCAGTACTTC
cdr3_aa: CASRPAGLAKNIQYF

clone_size: NA
j_call: TRBJ1-1
v_call: TRBV11-2
d_call: TRBD1
cdr3_nt: TGTGCCAGCAGCTTAGGGGACAGGGGGGCCACTGAAGCTTTCTTT
cdr3_aa: CASSLGDRGATEAFF

clone_size: many
j_call: TRBJ2-5
v_call: TRBV9
d_call: NA
cdr3_nt: TGTGCCAGCAGCGTAGCGGCTGGGGGGAAAGAGACCCAGTACTTC
cdr3_aa: CASSVAAGGKETQYF

clone_size: NA
j_call: TRBJ2-5
v_call: TRBV7-9
d_call: TRBD2
cdr3_nt: TGTGCCAGCAGCAGCCCCGGACTAGCGGGGCAAGAGACCCAGTACTTC
cdr3_aa: CASSSPGLAGQETQYF

clone_size: many
j_call: TRBJ1-6
v_call: TRBV6-1
d_call: NA
cdr3_nt: TGTGCCAGCAGTGAATCTAGCGGCCTAGGATCACCCCTCCACTTT
cdr3_aa: CASSESSGLGSPLHF

clone_size: NA
j_call: TRBJ1-1
v_call: TRBV29-1
d_call: NA
cdr3_nt: TGCAGCGGCGCCTTACAGGGCTACGCTTTCTTT
cdr3_aa: CSGALQGYAFF

clone_size: many
j_call: TRBJ1-1
v_call: TRBV30
d_call: TRBD1
cdr3_nt: TGTGCCTGGAGATTTTCAAGACAGGGTGAAGCTTTCTTT
cdr3_aa: CAWRFSRQGEAFF

clone_size: many
j_call: TRBJ2-3
v_call: TRBV15
d_call: NA
cdr3_nt: TGTGCCACCAGCAGAGATGTGGGCGGGTCGCAGTATTTT
cdr3_aa: CATSRDVGGSQYF

clone_size: many
j_call: TRBJ2-2
v_call: TRBV13
d_call: TRBD2
cdr3_nt: TGTGCCAGCAGGGAACGGACTAGCCCCGGGGAGCTGTTTTTT
cdr3_aa: CASRERTSPGELFF

clone_size: few
j_call: TRBJ2-2
v_call: TRBV15
d_call: NA
cdr3_nt: TGTGCCACCAGCAGAGATACGGTTGCCGGGGAGCTGTTTTTT
cdr3_aa: CATSRDTVAGELFF

clone_size: many
j_call: TRBJ1-5
v_call: TRBV19
d_call: TRBD1
cdr3_nt: TGTGCCAGTAGTCCCGGGACAGGGCACAATCAGCCCCAGCATTTT
cdr3_aa: CASSPGTGHNQPQHF

clone_size: NA
j_call: TRBJ1-5
v_call: TRBV9
d_call: TRBD1
cdr3_nt: TGTGCCACCGGTCGCCCGGGACAGTATAGCAATCAGCCCCAGCATTTT
cdr3_aa: CATGRPGQYSNQPQHF

clone_size: few
j_call: TRBJ2-5
v_call: TRBV12-3/TRBV12-4
d_call: TRBD2
cdr3_nt: TGTGCCAGCACCGCCGGGACTAAACTTCAGAGCCAGTACTTC
cdr3_aa: CASTAGTKLQSQYF

clone_size: many
j_call: TRBJ2-7
v_call: TRBV2
d_call: TRBD2
cdr3_nt: TGTGCCAGCAGCGGACTAGCCCCGGGCGAGCAGTACTTC
cdr3_aa: CASSGLAPGEQYF

clone_size: few
j_call: TRBJ1-2
v_call: TRBV18
d_call: TRBD1
cdr3_nt: TGTGCCAGCTCAACTACTGCCAGGGGGCGGGATGGCTACACCTTC
cdr3_aa: CASSTTARGRDGYTF

clone_size: few
j_call: TRBJ2-3
v_call: TRBV28
d_call: TRBD1
cdr3_nt: TGTGCCAGCAGTTTATACGGACAGGGGGCAGCCGGAGATACGCAGTATTTT
cdr3_aa: CASSLYGQGAAGDTQYF

clone_size: NA
j_call: TRBJ2-5
v_call: TRBV30
d_call: NA
cdr3_nt: TGTGCCTGGACGGCAGGCCCCCCAGAGACCCAGTACTTC
cdr3_aa: CAWTAGPPETQYF

clone_size: NA
j_call: TRBJ2-5
v_call: TRBV28
d_call: NA
cdr3_nt: TGTGCCAGCAATACGGCTAGCATAAAGACCCAGTACTTC
cdr3_aa: CASNTASIKTQYF

clone_size: few
j_call: TRBJ2-3
v_call: TRBV4-1
d_call: NA
cdr3_nt: TGCGCCAGCAGCCAAGAAGGCAGGAGCACAGATACGCAGTATTTT
cdr3_aa: CASSQEGRSTDTQYF

clone_size: many
j_call: TRBJ1-3
v_call: TRBV7-4
d_call: NA
cdr3_nt: TGTGCCAGCAGCCCCGGGACATACCAAGGAAACACCATATATTTT
cdr3_aa: CASSPGTYQGNTIYF